This T cell receptor beta chain came from a study of response to subunit inactivated influenza vaccine. This clonotype was recorded a few times. TCRdb called the RT-PCR reads again in MiXCR, with one record for every CDR3 protein. The repertoire holds more than 700,000 distinct CDR3 sequences, 21% seen once, with roughly a tenth in the top ten. CDR1 is DFQATT, CDR2 SNEGSKA, per germline (reference sequence). The V gene end was trimmed by 7 bases and the J gene end by 5 bases; junction bases not matched to a gene: 8. The CDR3 loop spans 12 amino acids. The source of this sequence is a man aged 50-59 years who received an inactivated influenza vaccine. This sequence joins TRBV20-1 and TRBJ2-7; 7 nucleotides match TRBD1. This specimen was PBMCs from blood, taken less than 6 days after vaccination. For the CDR3, the DNA is TGCAGTGTTCTGGACAGGAGAAACGAGCAGTACTTC. Translation: CSVLDRRNEQYF.